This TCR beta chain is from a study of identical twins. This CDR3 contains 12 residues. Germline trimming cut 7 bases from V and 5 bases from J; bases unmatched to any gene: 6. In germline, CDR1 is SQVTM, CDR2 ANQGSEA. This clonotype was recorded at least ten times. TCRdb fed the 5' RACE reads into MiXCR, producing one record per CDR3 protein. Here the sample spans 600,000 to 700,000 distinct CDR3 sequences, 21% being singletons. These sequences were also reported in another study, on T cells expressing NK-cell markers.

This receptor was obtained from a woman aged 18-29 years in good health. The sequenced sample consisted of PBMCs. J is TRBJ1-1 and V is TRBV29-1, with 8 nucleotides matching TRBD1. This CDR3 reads CSASDRGTEAFF. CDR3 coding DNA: TGCAGCGCGTCCGACAGGGGTACTGAAGCTTTCTTT.